The T cell receptor (delta chain) under discussion was sequenced for a study of gamma-delta T cells after stem cell transplantation. A remark on this clone: This may be a read error, as it is one base from a much larger clone.

TCRdb applied CATT to the RT-PCR reads for clone calling. The sample records 2,300 or so delta-chain clones, 7.5% to 8.5% being singletons. The CDR3 runs to 15 residues. Germline CDR1 is TSWWSYY and CDR2 is QGS. Sample: gamma-delta T cells. The chain recombines TRDV1 with TRDJ1; D might be TRDD3 (6 bases). This clonotype was sampled from a human donor. It is not recorded whose cells these are; they may come from a transplant donor. CDR3 DNA: TGTGCTCCTGGGGACGGTCTCCTTCGTACCGATAAACTCATCTTT. It encodes CAPGDGLLRTDKLIF.